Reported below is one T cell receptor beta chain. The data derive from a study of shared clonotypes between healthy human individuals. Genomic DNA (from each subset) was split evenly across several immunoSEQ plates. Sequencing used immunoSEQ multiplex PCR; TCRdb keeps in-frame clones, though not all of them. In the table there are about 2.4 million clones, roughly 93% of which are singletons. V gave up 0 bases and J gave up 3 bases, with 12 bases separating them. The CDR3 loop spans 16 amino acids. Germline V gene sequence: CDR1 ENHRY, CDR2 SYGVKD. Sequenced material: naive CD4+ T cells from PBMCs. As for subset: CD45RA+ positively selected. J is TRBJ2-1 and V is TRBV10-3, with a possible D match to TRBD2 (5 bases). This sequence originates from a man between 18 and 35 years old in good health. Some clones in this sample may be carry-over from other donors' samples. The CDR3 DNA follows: TGTGCCATCAGTGAGTCGAGTGGCGGGTTCTACAATGAGCAGTTCTTC. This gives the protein CAISESSGGFYNEQFF.